This entry describes one T cell receptor (beta chain). Germline V lookup: CDR1 SGDLS, CDR2 YYNGEE. The CDR3 length is 14 residues. This record belongs to a study of monozygotic twins with inflammatory bowel disease. TCRdb re-called the 5' RACE reads and shows each CDR3 protein once, DNA omitted. Its clone listing holds approximately 150,000 distinct CDR3 sequences. The sequence came from a human donor with ulcerative colitis or Crohn's disease, or a healthy co-twin of an affected twin (not recorded which). Sample: blood. J is TRBJ2-2 and V is TRBV9. The CDR3 protein is CASSITPNTGELFF.